One sample yielded the 13 T cell receptor beta chains listed below, sequenced in a study of T cell responses to AZD1222 COVID-19 vaccine. Data came from immunoSEQ multiplex PCR; TCRdb stores just in-frame clones and leaves some out. The sample has some 110,000 clones, roughly 87% seen once. Sequencing was performed on peripheral blood, taken on day 0 of AZD1222 vaccination. All receptors derive from an adult in good health.

This chain joins TRBV5-4 and TRBJ1-5; D not resolved. This CDR3 spans 15 amino acids. Trimming took 0 bases from V and 6 from J, leaving 13 bases between them. Germline lookup yields CDR1 SGHNT and CDR2 YYREEE (reference sequence). For the CDR3, the DNA is TGTGCCAGCAGCTTGGGCGGGCAAGCCCCTCAGCCCCAGCATTTT. Translation: CASSLGGQAPQPQHF.

The V and J genes are TRBV4-1 and TRBJ1-4, with D possibly TRBD1 on 5 matching bases. From germline, CDR1 is MGHRA and CDR2 YSYEKL. Trimming stripped 4 bases from V and 8 bases from J, with 17 bases between. This CDR3 is built from 15 residues. The CDR3: CASSLSGDLREKLFF. The CDR3 DNA reads as TGCGCCAGCAGCCTAAGTGGGGACCTGAGAGAAAAACTGTTTTTT.

This clone occurred once. This sequence joins TRBV19 and TRBJ1-5; perhaps TRBD1 as D (5 bases). Trimming took off 10 bases at V and 3 bases at J, with 19 bases between the two ends. CDR3 length: 15 amino acids. CDR1 is LNHDA and CDR2 is SQIVND in the germline V gene (reference sequence). In nucleotides, the CDR3 is TGTGCCACCGGGACGGCTGGCCAAAACAATCAGCCCCAGCATTTT. Its protein is CATGTAGQNNQPQHF.

The chain recombines TRBV19 with TRBJ1-1; D not certain. The CDR3 loop spans 13 amino acids. V lost 5 bases and J 1 base, leaving 8 bases between the germline ends. Germline-derived CDR1 and CDR2 are LNHDA and SQIVND (reference sequence). The CDR3 DNA reads as TGTGCCAGTAGTTCACAGCCGAACACTGAAGCTTTCTTT. This sequence encodes CASSSQPNTEAFF.

The chain carries TRBV28 and TRBJ2-2, with TRBD2 matching 12 bases. The CDR3 loop spans 18 amino acids. Germline V gives CDR1 MDHEN, CDR2 SYDVKM. The ends lost 5 bases at V and 0 bases at J; junction bases unmatched: 7. CDR3 sequence (DNA): TGTGCCAGCAGTGTACGACTAGCGGGAGACACGAACACCGGGGAGCTGTTTTTT. This codes for CASSVRLAGDTNTGELFF.

The gene calls are TRBV11-2 and TRBJ1-2, with a possible D match to TRBD1 (5 bases). V lost 11 bases and J lost 7, with 26 bases in between. Germline V gene sequence: CDR1 SGHAT, CDR2 FQNNGV. This CDR3 contains 15 residues. For the CDR3, the DNA is TGTGCCTCGAGAAGTTCCCGGGGCAGAGGACTTGGCTACACCTTC. Translation: CASRSSRGRGLGYTF.

This chain connects TRBV5-1 to TRBJ2-2; 13 positions match TRBD2. The J segment lost 6 bases and the V segment lost 3 bases, leaving 8 bases of the junction unmatched. The V gene's germline CDR1 is SGHRS and CDR2 YFSETQ. The CDR3 runs to 17 residues. CDR3 DNA sequence: TGCGCCAGCAGCTCCCGACTAGCGGGAGGCTCCGCCGGGGAGCTGTTTTTT. It translates to CASSSRLAGGSAGELFF.

The J gene is TRBJ2-7, the V gene TRBV7-2; D is unclear. This CDR3 is 14 amino acids long. V was shortened by 1 base and J by 2 bases, with 9 bases between the two germline ends. Germline CDR1 is SGHTA and CDR2 is FQGNSA. CDR3 sequence (DNA): TGTGCCAGCAGCTTAGGCTGGGGTCCCTACGAGCAGTACTTC. It codes for CASSLGWGPYEQYF.

The chain is built from TRBV6-5 and TRBJ1-1, with D unclear. Germline values: CDR1 MNHEY, CDR2 SVGAGI. Trimming shortened V by 7 bases and J by 7 bases, and 19 bases separated the two germline ends. The CDR3 loop spans 14 amino acids. CDR3 region: CASTSGGRRVEAFF. In nucleotides, the CDR3 is TGTGCCAGCACCAGTGGAGGTAGGAGGGTTGAAGCTTTCTTT.

This sequence joins TRBV19 and TRBJ1-3; tentatively, D is TRBD1 (6 bases). Trimming took 6 bases from V and 5 from J, leaving 20 bases between them. Germline CDR1 is LNHDA and CDR2 is SQIVND (reference sequence). The CDR3 is 16 residues long. CDR3 sequence: CASSDVGRGRRNTIYF. Written as DNA, the CDR3 is TGTGCCAGTAGCGACGTTGGTCGGGGGCGGAGAAACACCATATATTTT.

The rearrangement joins TRBV19 to TRBJ2-2, with D uncertain. Germline CDR1 reads LNHDA; CDR2 reads SQIVND (reference sequence). The V gene lost 7 bases and the J gene lost 0 bases, with 3 bases spanning the gap. The CDR3 sequence is 12 residues long. The CDR3 protein is CASTTNTGELFF. In DNA, the CDR3 is TGTGCCAGTACTACGAACACCGGGGAGCTGTTTTTT.

The chain combines TRBV6-5 with TRBJ1-1, with D maybe TRBD1 (6 bases). In germline, CDR1 is MNHEY, CDR2 SVGAGI. Trimming removed 8 bases from V and 0 bases from J, with 10 bases in between. The CDR3 is 13 residues long. The CDR3 spells CASGRDMNTEAFF. The CDR3 region has the DNA TGTGCCAGCGGCAGGGACATGAACACTGAAGCTTTCTTT.

This sequence joins TRBV11-2 and TRBJ1-5, with 10 nucleotides matching TRBD1. Germline CDR1 and CDR2: SGHAT and FQNNGV. This CDR3 has 14 residues. V was pared by 6 bases and J by 7 bases, with 6 bases of the junction left unmatched. The CDR3 DNA sequence: TGTGCCAGCAGACACGGGACAGGGGACCAGCCCCAGCATTTT. Its protein is CASRHGTGDQPQHF.